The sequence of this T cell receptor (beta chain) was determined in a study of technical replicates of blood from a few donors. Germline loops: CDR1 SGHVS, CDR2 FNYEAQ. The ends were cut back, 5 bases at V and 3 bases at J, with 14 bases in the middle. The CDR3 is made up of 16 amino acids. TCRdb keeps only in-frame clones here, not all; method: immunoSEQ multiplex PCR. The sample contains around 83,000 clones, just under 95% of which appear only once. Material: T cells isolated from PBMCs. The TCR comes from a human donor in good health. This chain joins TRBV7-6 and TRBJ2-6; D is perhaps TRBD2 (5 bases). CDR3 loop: CASSLPSGYGANVLTF. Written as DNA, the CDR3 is TGTGCCAGCAGCCTCCCAAGCGGCTATGGGGCCAACGTCCTGACTTTC.